The rows below give T cell receptor beta chains drawn from one sample of a study of blood T cell repertoires in COVID-19. This table comes from immunoSEQ multiplex PCR, and its TCRdb copy is limited to in-frame clones, with some not included. Of about 140,000 clones listed, 88% are singletons. The material sequenced was peripheral blood. Receptor source: a man in his sixties or seventies with acute or convalescent COVID-19. CDR3s leave out the opening cysteine and the closing phenylalanine or tryptophan.

J gene: TRBJ2-7; CDR3 length: 12; V gene: TRBV14; CDR3 protein: ASLGHGGSYEQY
J gene: TRBJ1-5; CDR3 length: 13; V gene: TRBV10-3; CDR3 protein: AISAQGDGNQPQH
J gene: TRBJ1-2; CDR3 length: 11; V gene: TRBV5-8; CDR3 protein: ASSSPTDYGYT
J gene: TRBJ1-1; CDR3 length: 10; V gene: TRBV5-4; CDR3 protein: ASSLRDSEAF
J gene: TRBJ1-3; CDR3 length: 16; V gene: TRBV21-1; CDR3 protein: ASRDRYWGFRGGNTIY
J gene: TRBJ2-7; CDR3 length: 14; V gene: TRBV5-1; CDR3 protein: ASSFVPGLAGGEQY
J gene: TRBJ1-6; CDR3 length: 14; V gene: TRBV28; CDR3 protein: ASSSGQGVGNSPLH
J gene: TRBJ2-2; CDR3 length: 11; V gene: TRBV6-4; CDR3 protein: ASSGRGTGELF
J gene: TRBJ1-1; CDR3 length: 12; V gene: TRBV2; CDR3 protein: ASSPTGGETEAF
J gene: TRBJ2-1; CDR3 length: 12; V gene: TRBV10-3; CDR3 protein: ATLRDRGYNEQF
J gene: TRBJ2-7; CDR3 length: 13; V gene: TRBV27; CDR3 protein: ASSLRQGNTYEQY
J gene: TRBJ2-2; CDR3 length: 14; V gene: TRBV7-9; CDR3 protein: ASSLMGQLNTGELF
J gene: TRBJ1-2; CDR3 length: 12; V gene: TRBV6-1; CDR3 protein: ASSDVWSSYGYT
J gene: TRBJ2-7; CDR3 length: 12; V gene: TRBV3-1/TRBV3-2; CDR3 protein: ASSRQVTSYEQY
J gene: TRBJ1-3; CDR3 length: 14; V gene: TRBV29-1; CDR3 protein: SVDASRGLAGNTIY
J gene: TRBJ1-5; CDR3 length: 13; V gene: TRBV18; CDR3 protein: ASSPLDSSNQPQH
J gene: TRBJ1-6; CDR3 length: 13; V gene: TRBV5-6; CDR3 protein: ASNLGGTYNSPLH
J gene: TRBJ1-5; CDR3 length: 13; V gene: TRBV11-2; CDR3 protein: ASSPGGVRDQPQH
J gene: TRBJ2-7; CDR3 length: 13; V gene: TRBV11-2; CDR3 protein: ASSFGQGPLYEQY
J gene: TRBJ1-3; CDR3 length: 16; V gene: TRBV7-2; CDR3 protein: ASSLAPGAIGSGNTIY
J gene: TRBJ2-2; CDR3 length: 14; V gene: TRBV5-4; CDR3 protein: ASSRVGGGNTGELF
J gene: TRBJ1-1; CDR3 length: 11; V gene: TRBV18; CDR3 protein: ASSLIGGAEAF
J gene: TRBJ1-2; CDR3 length: 10; V gene: TRBV30; CDR3 protein: AFKDIGYGYT
J gene: TRBJ1-2; CDR3 length: 9; V gene: TRBV20-1; CDR3 protein: SASSGYGYT
J gene: TRBJ2-5; CDR3 length: 9; V gene: TRBV20-1; CDR3 protein: SAREGETQY
J gene: TRBJ1-1; CDR3 length: 12; V gene: TRBV3-1/TRBV3-2; CDR3 protein: ASSPPSKSAEAF
J gene: TRBJ2-4; CDR3 length: 13; V gene: TRBV6-5; CDR3 protein: ASRGASGRGNIQY
J gene: TRBJ1-6; CDR3 length: 20; V gene: TRBV3-1/TRBV3-2; CDR3 protein: ASSQAGPRDRDLLSYNSPLH
J gene: TRBJ2-5; CDR3 length: 11; V gene: TRBV24-1; CDR3 protein: ATSREVGETQY
J gene: TRBJ1-1; CDR3 length: 13; V gene: TRBV9; CDR3 protein: ASSARVDLNTEAF
J gene: TRBJ2-2; CDR3 length: 12; V gene: TRBV5-1; CDR3 protein: ASSHGQGRGELF
J gene: TRBJ2-7; CDR3 length: 10; V gene: TRBV11-2; CDR3 protein: ASSAGRYEQY
J gene: TRBJ2-7; CDR3 length: 12; V gene: TRBV7-3; CDR3 protein: ASSLGGFPYEQY
J gene: TRBJ1-2; CDR3 length: 13; V gene: TRBV5-1; CDR3 protein: ASSPGGGGLAGYT
J gene: TRBJ2-3; CDR3 length: 17; V gene: TRBV5-5; CDR3 protein: ASSTPPSGGSTRTDTQY
J gene: TRBJ2-1; CDR3 length: 11; V gene: TRBV3-1/TRBV3-2; CDR3 protein: ASGGGRRNEQF
J gene: TRBJ1-5; CDR3 length: 12; V gene: TRBV6-5; CDR3 protein: ASSKGQGNQPQH
J gene: TRBJ2-2; CDR3 length: 14; V gene: TRBV5-4; CDR3 protein: ASSFNTGANTGELF
J gene: TRBJ1-1; CDR3 length: 11; V gene: TRBV29-1; CDR3 protein: SVAGTGYTEAF
J gene: TRBJ1-1; CDR3 length: 11; V gene: TRBV15; CDR3 protein: ATSGTLNTEAF
J gene: TRBJ1-1; CDR3 length: 11; V gene: TRBV29-1; CDR3 protein: SAGQGPNTEAF
J gene: TRBJ1-5; CDR3 length: 12; V gene: TRBV28; CDR3 protein: AIQGARSNQPQH
J gene: TRBJ1-1; CDR3 length: 11; V gene: TRBV10-3; CDR3 protein: AIRSDRNTEAF
J gene: TRBJ1-1; CDR3 length: 11; V gene: TRBV9; CDR3 protein: ASSARGNTEAF
J gene: TRBJ2-7; CDR3 length: 12; V gene: TRBV7-9; CDR3 protein: ASSSRTGGGEQY
J gene: TRBJ2-1; CDR3 length: 13; V gene: TRBV5-4; CDR3 protein: ASSFSNEGYNEQF
J gene: TRBJ2-7; CDR3 length: 12; V gene: TRBV6-6; CDR3 protein: ASTASGYEGEQY
J gene: TRBJ1-4; CDR3 length: 13; V gene: TRBV3-1/TRBV3-2; CDR3 protein: ASTSQGVGNEKLF
J gene: TRBJ2-2; CDR3 length: 13; V gene: TRBV9; CDR3 protein: ASSVRGTNTGELF
J gene: TRBJ1-1; CDR3 length: 12; V gene: TRBV7-3; CDR3 protein: ASSDGDTPGGAF
J gene: TRBJ1-1; CDR3 length: 13; V gene: TRBV5-1; CDR3 protein: ASSPLGQVNTEAF